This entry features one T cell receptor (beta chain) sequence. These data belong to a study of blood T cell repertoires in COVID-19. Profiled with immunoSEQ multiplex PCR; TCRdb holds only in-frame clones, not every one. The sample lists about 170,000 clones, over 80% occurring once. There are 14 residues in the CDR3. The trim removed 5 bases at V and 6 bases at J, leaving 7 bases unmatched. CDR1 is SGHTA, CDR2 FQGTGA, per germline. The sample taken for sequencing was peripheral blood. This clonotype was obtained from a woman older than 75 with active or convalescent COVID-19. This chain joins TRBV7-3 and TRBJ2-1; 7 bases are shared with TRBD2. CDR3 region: CASSQSGVSNEQFF. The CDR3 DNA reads TGTGCCAGCAGCCAGAGCGGGGTTAGCAATGAGCAGTTCTTC.